A selection of T cell receptor beta chains follows, all from one sample in a study of metastatic and nonmetastatic thyroid tumors. TCRdb recomputed clones from the PCR reads via MiXCR. The sample includes roughly 59,000 clones, around 15% of them seen just once. Sequencing used blood. All receptors come from a male donor with papillary thyroid cancer or a benign thyroid nodule (not recorded which). Some clones in this sample may be carry-over from other donors' samples. The CDR3 runs from the conserved cysteine through the conserved F or W. D genes are given only for firm matches. The size of a clone is reported for some rows only, either as once, few or many, or as a class for expanded clones.

>few|TRBJ1-1|TRBV24-1|NA
TGTGCCACCAGTGATCCCTCGTCATCCACTGAAGCCTTCTTT
CATSDPSSSTEAFF
>few|TRBJ1-5|TRBV6-1|NA
TGTGCCAGCAGTGAATACGGTGGGGCAGCCCATCCCCAGCATTTT
CASSEYGGAAHPQHF
>few|TRBJ2-1|TRBV28|TRBD2
TGTGCCAGCAACCAAGCGGCGGGACTAGCGGTGGCGTCGCAGTTCTTC
CASNQAAGLAVASQFF
>NA|TRBJ2-3|TRBV20-1|TRBD2
TGCAGTGCTAGAGATAGGGAGCAGGGACTACAGAGCACAGATACGCAGTATTTT
CSARDREQGLQSTDTQYF
>many|TRBJ2-3|TRBV7-9|NA
TGTGCCAGCAGCTCTGCATTTCGAAGACCTAGCACAGATACGCAGTATTTT
CASSSAFRRPSTDTQYF
>many|TRBJ2-1|TRBV12-3/TRBV12-4|NA
TGTGCCAGCAGTACACCCCCGCTAGCTCTCCCTATTCTCAATGAGCAGTTCTTC
CASSTPPLALPILNEQFF
>many|TRBJ1-2|TRBV10-3|TRBD1
TGTGCCATCAGTGCCCCGGGACAGGGCTCTGGCTACACCTTC
CAISAPGQGSGYTF
>many|TRBJ2-3|TRBV20-1|TRBD2
TGCAGTGCTAGAGATCCTAGCGGTTCAGATACGCAGTATTTT
CSARDPSGSDTQYF
>many|TRBJ2-5|TRBV10-3|NA
TGTGCCATCAGTTACCGACAGCAAGAGACCCAGTACTTC
CAISYRQQETQYF
>few|TRBJ2-7|TRBV6-7|TRBD1
TGTGCCAGCCCATTAATAGAGGGGGCGCTGGAGCAGTACTTC
CASPLIEGALEQYF
>few|TRBJ2-2|TRBV18|NA
TGTGCCAGCTCGGTAGTTCGGTCCGGGGAGCTGTTTTTT
CASSVVRSGELFF
>many|TRBJ1-1|TRBV5-1|NA
TGCGCCAGCAGCTTGGGAGACAGGGAAGCTTTCTTT
CASSLGDREAFF
>many|TRBJ1-2|TRBV4-1|TRBD1
TGCGCCAGCAGCCAAGGGCGTCGGGGACAGGGGGTGAGTAACTATGGCTACACCTTC
CASSQGRRGQGVSNYGYTF
>many|TRBJ2-7|TRBV30|NA
TGTGCCTGGAGTCCAAGATGGGGCTCCTACGAGCAGTACTTC
CAWSPRWGSYEQYF
>many|TRBJ2-3|TRBV5-1|TRBD2
TGCGCCAGCAGCTTTAGCGGGATACCCACAGATACGCAGTATTTT
CASSFSGIPTDTQYF
>once|TRBJ2-3|TRBV20-1|TRBD2
TGCAGTGCTAGAGATAGAGGTGATAGCGGGAGGACCTTCACAGATACGAAGTATTTT
CSARDRGDSGRTFTDTKYF
>NA|TRBJ2-1|TRBV7-9|TRBD1
TGTGCCAGCAGCTTAGATGGGACAGGCGATTACAATGAGCAGTTCTTC
CASSLDGTGDYNEQFF
>many|TRBJ2-7|TRBV14|NA
TGTGCCAGCAGCCAAGATCGAGAGCAGTACTTC
CASSQDREQYF
>many|TRBJ1-5|TRBV20-1|TRBD1
TGCAGTGCTAGAGACATCGGAGGGCGGACAGGGGGTTCGCAGCCCCAGCATTTT
CSARDIGGRTGGSQPQHF
>NA|TRBJ2-6|TRBV29-1|TRBD1
TGCAGCGTTGGCCCCTTCCGGACAGGCAGCTCTGGGGCCAACGTCCTGACTTTC
CSVGPFRTGSSGANVLTF